The text below deals with one T cell receptor (beta chain). Germline and genes here are mouse. The CDR3 end is not reached by the read, which stops 1 residue before it; the germline J gene fills it in. This record belongs to a study of tissue T cells after allogeneic stem cell transplantation. CDR3 size: 15 residues. V lost 3 bases and J lost 2; bases outside the gene matches: 2. CDR1 SGHSA and CDR2 FRNQAP come from the germline V gene. Data came from immunoSEQ multiplex PCR; TCRdb stores just in-frame clones and leaves some out. Among about 48,000 clones listed, 73% were seen once. V usage is TRBV16 and J usage is TRBJ2-4; the match to TRBD2 covers 10 bases. Sequences were obtained from sorted cells pooled from one or two spleens. The receptor was derived from a pool of C57BL/6 mice in good health. The CDR3 DNA, read in part, is TGTGCAAGCAGCTTGGGGACTGGGGCTCAAAACACCTTGTAC. Its protein is CASSLGTGAQNTLY. From start to end, the CDR3 is CASSLGTGAQNTLYF.